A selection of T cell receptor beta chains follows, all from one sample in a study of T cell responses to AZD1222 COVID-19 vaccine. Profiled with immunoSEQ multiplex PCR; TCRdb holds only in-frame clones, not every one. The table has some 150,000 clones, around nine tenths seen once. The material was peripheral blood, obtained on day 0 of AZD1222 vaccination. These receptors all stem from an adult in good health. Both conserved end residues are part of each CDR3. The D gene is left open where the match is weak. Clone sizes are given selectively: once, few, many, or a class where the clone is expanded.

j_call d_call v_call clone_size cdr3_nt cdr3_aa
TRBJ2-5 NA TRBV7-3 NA TGTGCCAGCAGCTTAAAAGGGACGGAGGAAGAGACCCAGTACTTC CASSLKGTEEETQYF
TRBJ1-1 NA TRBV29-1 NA TGCAGCGGCCGGGACCTCAAGAACACTGAAGCTTTCTTT CSGRDLKNTEAFF
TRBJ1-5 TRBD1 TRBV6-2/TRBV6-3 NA TGTGCCAGCAGTGATCCGGGACAGGGAACTCAGCCCCAGCATTTT CASSDPGQGTQPQHF
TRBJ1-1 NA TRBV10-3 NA TGTGCCATCAGTGGACAAGAACGTATGAACACTGAAGCTTTCTTT CAISGQERMNTEAFF
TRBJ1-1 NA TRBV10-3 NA TGTGCCATCAGTGTAGGCAGGGAAGGAAGCACTGAAGCTTTCTTT CAISVGREGSTEAFF
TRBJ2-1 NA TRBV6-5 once TGTGCCAGCAGTTACTCCTGGAGCCGAGATGAGCAGTTCTTC CASSYSWSRDEQFF
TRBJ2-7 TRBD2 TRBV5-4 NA TGTGCCAGCAGCTGGGGGACTAGCGGGATCCCCCCGGGTGAGCAGTACTTC CASSWGTSGIPPGEQYF
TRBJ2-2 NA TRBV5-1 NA TGCGCCAGCACGCTTAATGGGTGGGAGCTGTTTTTT CASTLNGWELFF
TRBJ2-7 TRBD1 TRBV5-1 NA TGCGCCAGCAGCTATCAACCGGGACAGGGCCTCTACGAGCAGTACTTC CASSYQPGQGLYEQYF
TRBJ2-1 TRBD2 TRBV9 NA TGTGCCAGCAGTGGAGCGGGAGTATTGAATGAGCAGTTCTTC CASSGAGVLNEQFF
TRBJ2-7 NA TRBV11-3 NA TGTGCCAGCAGCTTAGGTCTGGGTATGGAGCAGTACTTC CASSLGLGMEQYF
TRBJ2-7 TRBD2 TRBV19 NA TGTGCCAGTAGTCCTGGACTAGCACATGAGCAGTACTTC CASSPGLAHEQYF
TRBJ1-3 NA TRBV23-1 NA TGCGCCAACACCAGGGGAGGAAGAAACACCATATATTTT CANTRGGRNTIYF
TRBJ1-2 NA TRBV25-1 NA TGTGCCAGCAGTAGGGGACTGGACTATGGCTACACCTTC CASSRGLDYGYTF
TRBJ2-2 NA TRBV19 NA TGTGCCAGTACCTCGCGCGTGGTAAACACCGGGGAGCTGTTTTTT CASTSRVVNTGELFF
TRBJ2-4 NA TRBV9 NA TGTGCCAGCAGCGCCACGACGGGAACCAAAAACATTCAGTACTTC CASSATTGTKNIQYF
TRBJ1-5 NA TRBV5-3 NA TGTGCCAGGTACAGGGTTACGGGTCCGGGGCAGCCCCAGCATTTT CARYRVTGPGQPQHF
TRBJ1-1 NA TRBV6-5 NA TGTGCCAGCAGTTACTCGGGATTTGAAGCTTTCTTT CASSYSGFEAFF
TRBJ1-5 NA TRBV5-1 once TGCGCCAGCAGCTTGGGGGACACACACAATCAGCCCCAGCATTTT CASSLGDTHNQPQHF
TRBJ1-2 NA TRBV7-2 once TGTGCCAGCAGCTCAGCCGCTAGGCCCTGGAAGTCCTATGGCTACACCTTC CASSSAARPWKSYGYTF
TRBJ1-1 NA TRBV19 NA TGTGCCAGTAACCCTAGATGGGGGGAAGCTTTCTTT CASNPRWGEAFF
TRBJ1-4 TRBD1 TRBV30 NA TGTGCCTGGAGTGGAGACAGGGACTATGAAAAACTGTTTTTT CAWSGDRDYEKLFF
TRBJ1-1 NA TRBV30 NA TGTGCCTGGAGTGTACGGGGGGACACTGAAGCTTTCTTT CAWSVRGDTEAFF
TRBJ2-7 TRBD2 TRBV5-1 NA TGCGCCAGCAGCTTTTTAAGCGGGAATGAGGGCGAGCAGTACTTC CASSFLSGNEGEQYF
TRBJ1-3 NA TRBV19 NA TGTGCCAGTAGTATTCAGGTAGGCGGGGTAGGAAACACCATATATTTT CASSIQVGGVGNTIYF
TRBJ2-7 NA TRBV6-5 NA TGTGCCAGCAGTTACTCGTCGGCTGGTTTCTCGTACGAGCAGTACTTC CASSYSSAGFSYEQYF
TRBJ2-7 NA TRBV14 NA TGTGCCTGCTCTTTGGGGTTTTCCTACGAGCAGTACTTC CACSLGFSYEQYF
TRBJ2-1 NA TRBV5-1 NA TGCGCCAGCAGCCCTTCCACCTCTACAGGCTTCGAGCAGTTCTTC CASSPSTSTGFEQFF
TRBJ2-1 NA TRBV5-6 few TGTGCCAGCAGCAGGCAGGGCGTTAACTACAATGAGCAGTTCTTC CASSRQGVNYNEQFF
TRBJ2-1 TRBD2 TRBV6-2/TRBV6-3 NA TGTGCCAGCAGTCCAGGACTAGCGGGGTACAATGAGCAGTTCTTC CASSPGLAGYNEQFF
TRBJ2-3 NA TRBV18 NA TGTGCCAGCTCACAGTTACCAGACACAGATACGCAGTATTTT CASSQLPDTDTQYF
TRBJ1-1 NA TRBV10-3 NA TGTGCCATCAGTGAGGGGGAACGCATGAACACTGAAGCTTTCTTT CAISEGERMNTEAFF
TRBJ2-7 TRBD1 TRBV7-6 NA TGTGCCAGCAGCCGGCTGGACCCCACAGGGGGCAGCGCCTACGAGCAGTACTTC CASSRLDPTGGSAYEQYF
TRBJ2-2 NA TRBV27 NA TGTGCCAGCAGTTTTGCCCCCGGGGAGCTGTTTTTT CASSFAPGELFF
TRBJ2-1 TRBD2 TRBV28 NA TGTGCCAGCAGTGGGACTAGCGGGAGGGCCAATGAGCAGTTCTTC CASSGTSGRANEQFF
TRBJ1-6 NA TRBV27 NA TGTGCCAGCAGTTTACCGTGGGGTTCACCCCTCCACTTT CASSLPWGSPLHF
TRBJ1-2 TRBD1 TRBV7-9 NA TGTGCCAGCAGGGAACATACAGGGGGGATTGCGGGCTACACCTTC CASREHTGGIAGYTF
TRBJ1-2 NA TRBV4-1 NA TGCGCCAGCAGCCAAGAGGGGTCAAGTGCGGGCCTGAGAGGCTACACCTTC CASSQEGSSAGLRGYTF
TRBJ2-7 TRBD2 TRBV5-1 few TGCGCCAGCAGCCGGGGACTAGCGGGGAGCTCCTACGAGCAGTACTTC CASSRGLAGSSYEQYF
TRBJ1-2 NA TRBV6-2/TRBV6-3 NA TGTGCCAGCAGTCCAGCAGGGAGATCTAACTATGGCTACACCTTC CASSPAGRSNYGYTF
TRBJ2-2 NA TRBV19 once TGTGCCAGTAGTCCGAGCCTATCCGGGGAGCTGTTTTTT CASSPSLSGELFF
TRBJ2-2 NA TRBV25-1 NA TGTGCCAGCAGTGGAGGGGAATCCGGGGAGCTGTTTTTT CASSGGESGELFF
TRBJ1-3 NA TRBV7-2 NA TGTGCCAGCAGCTCGGACTACTCTGGAAACACCATATATTTT CASSSDYSGNTIYF
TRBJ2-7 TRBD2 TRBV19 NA TGTGCCAGTAGTCCGGGACTATCGACCGACGAGCAGTACTTC CASSPGLSTDEQYF
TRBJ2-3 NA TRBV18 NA TGTGCCAGCTCACCACCAGGGGGCACAGATACGCAGTATTTT CASSPPGGTDTQYF
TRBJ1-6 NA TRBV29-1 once TGCAGCGTTGCTTTCGGCCCGACTTCGGCCCTCCACTTT CSVAFGPTSALHF
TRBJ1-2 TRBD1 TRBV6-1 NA TGTGCCAGCAGTTTCGGGCAGGGGGACGGCTATGGCTACACCTTC CASSFGQGDGYGYTF
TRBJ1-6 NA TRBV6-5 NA TGTGCCAGCAGTTACACTAGACAAAATTCACCCCTCCACTTT CASSYTRQNSPLHF
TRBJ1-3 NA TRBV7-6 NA TGTGCCAGCAGCCCCCTGGGAAGCTCTGGAAACACCATATATTTT CASSPLGSSGNTIYF
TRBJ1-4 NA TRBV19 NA TGTGCCAGTAGTATTTCCGTGAATGAAAAACTGTTTTTT CASSISVNEKLFF
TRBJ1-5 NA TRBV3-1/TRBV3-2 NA TGTGCCAGCAGCCAAGATGCGGGACATCGAATGGCCCAGCATTTT CASSQDAGHRMAQHF
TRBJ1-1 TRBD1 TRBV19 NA TGTGCCAGTAGTCTTGACAGGGGCACTGAAGCTTTCTTT CASSLDRGTEAFF
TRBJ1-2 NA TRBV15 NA TGTGCCACCAGCGGTAACGGACAGCGCTATGGCTACACCTTC CATSGNGQRYGYTF
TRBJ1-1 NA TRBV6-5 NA TGTGCCAGCAAACCAGGTTTTTCGAACACTGAAGCTTTCTTT CASKPGFSNTEAFF